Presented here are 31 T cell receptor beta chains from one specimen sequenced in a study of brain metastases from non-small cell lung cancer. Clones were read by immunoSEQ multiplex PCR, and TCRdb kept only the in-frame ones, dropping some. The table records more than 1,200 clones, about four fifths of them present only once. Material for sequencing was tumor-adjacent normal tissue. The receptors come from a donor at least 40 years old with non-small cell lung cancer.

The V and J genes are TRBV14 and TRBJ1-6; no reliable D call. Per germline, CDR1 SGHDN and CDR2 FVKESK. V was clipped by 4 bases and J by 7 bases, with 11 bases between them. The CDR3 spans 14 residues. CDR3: CASSLRAQNSPLHF. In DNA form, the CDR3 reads TGTGCCAGCAGCCTCCGGGCCCAAAATTCACCCCTCCACTTT.

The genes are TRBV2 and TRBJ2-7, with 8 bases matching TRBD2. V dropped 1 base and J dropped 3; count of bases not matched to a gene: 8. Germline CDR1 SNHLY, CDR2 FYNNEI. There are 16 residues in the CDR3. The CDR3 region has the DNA TGTGCCAGCAGTGAAGGGAGGACTAGCCGTTACTACGAGCAGTACTTC. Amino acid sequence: CASSEGRTSRYYEQYF.

CDR3 sequence reads: CASSIGYLSESEQFF. DNA for the CDR3: TGTGCCAGTAGTATAGGTTACCTGTCCGAGAGTGAGCAGTTCTTC. This chain links TRBV19 with TRBJ2-1; D is unclear. Germline assignment: CDR1 LNHDA and CDR2 SQIVND (reference sequence). This CDR3 region has 15 residues. Trimming took 1 base from V and 9 from J, leaving 16 bases between them.

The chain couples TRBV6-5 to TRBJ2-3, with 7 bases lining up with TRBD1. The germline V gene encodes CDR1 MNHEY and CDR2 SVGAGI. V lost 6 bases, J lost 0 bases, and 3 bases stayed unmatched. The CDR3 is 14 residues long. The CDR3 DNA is TGTGCCAGCAGACCGGGACAGAGCACAGATACGCAGTATTTT. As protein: CASRPGQSTDTQYF.

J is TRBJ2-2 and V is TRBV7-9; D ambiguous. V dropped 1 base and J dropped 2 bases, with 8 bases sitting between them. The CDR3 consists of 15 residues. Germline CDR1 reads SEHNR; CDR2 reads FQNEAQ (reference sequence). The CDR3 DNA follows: TGTGCCAGCAGCTTAGAAAGAAAAAACACCGGGGAGCTGTTTTTT. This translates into CASSLERKNTGELFF.

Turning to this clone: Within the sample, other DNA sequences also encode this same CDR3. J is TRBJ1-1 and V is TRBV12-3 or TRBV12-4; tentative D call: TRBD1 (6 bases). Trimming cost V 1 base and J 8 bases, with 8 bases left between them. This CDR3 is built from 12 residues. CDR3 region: CASSLGTGEAFF. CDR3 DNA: TGTGCCAGCAGTTTAGGTACAGGGGAAGCTTTCTTT.

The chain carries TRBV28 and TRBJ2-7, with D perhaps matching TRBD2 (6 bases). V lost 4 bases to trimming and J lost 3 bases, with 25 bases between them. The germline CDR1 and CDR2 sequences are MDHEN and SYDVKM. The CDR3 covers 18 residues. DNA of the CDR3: TGTGCCAGCAGTTCCGGAGGGTTCAGTGGAAAGACAAACTACGAGCAGTACTTC. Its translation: CASSSGGFSGKTNYEQYF.

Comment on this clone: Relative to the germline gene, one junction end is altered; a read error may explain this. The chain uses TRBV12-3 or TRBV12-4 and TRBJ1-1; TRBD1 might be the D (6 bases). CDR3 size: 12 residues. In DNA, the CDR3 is TGTGCCAACAGTTTAGGTACAGGGGAAGCTTTCTTT. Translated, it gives CANSLGTGEAFF.

CDR3 bases: TGTGCCAGCAGCGTCCGACAGGGTCCCAGTGGCTACACCTTC. As protein: CASSVRQGPSGYTF. This chain uses TRBV13 with TRBJ1-2; 7 nucleotides line up with TRBD1. V trimming: 5 bases; J trimming: 7 bases; junction bases outside the gene matches: 10. The CDR3 extends over 14 amino acids. Germline CDR1 is PRHDT and CDR2 is FYEKMQ (reference sequence).

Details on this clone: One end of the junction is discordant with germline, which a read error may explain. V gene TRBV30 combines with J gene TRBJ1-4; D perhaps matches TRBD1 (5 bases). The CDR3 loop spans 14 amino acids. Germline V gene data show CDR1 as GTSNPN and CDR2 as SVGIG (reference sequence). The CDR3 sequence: CAWGIMGGDEKLFF. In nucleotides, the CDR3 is TGTGCCTGGGGAATAATGGGAGGGGATGAAAAATTGTTTTTT. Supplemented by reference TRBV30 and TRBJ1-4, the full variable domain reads SQTIHQWPATLVQPVGSPLSLECTVEGTSNPNLYWYRQAAGRGLQLLFYSVGIGQISSEVPQNLSASRPQDRQFILSSKKLLLSDSGFYLCAWGIMGGDEKLFFGSGTQLSVL.

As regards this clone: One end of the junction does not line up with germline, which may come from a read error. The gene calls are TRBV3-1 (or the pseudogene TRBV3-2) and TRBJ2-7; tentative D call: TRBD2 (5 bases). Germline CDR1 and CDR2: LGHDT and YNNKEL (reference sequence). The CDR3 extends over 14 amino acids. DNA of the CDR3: TGTACCAGCAGCCTCGTAACGGGGAGCTACGAGCAGTACTTC. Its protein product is CTSSLVTGSYEQYF.

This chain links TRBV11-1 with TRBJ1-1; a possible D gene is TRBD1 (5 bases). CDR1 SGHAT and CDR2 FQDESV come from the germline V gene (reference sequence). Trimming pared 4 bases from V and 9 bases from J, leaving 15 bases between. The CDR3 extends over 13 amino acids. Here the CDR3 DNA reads TGTGCCAGCAGCTCGACGACGGGGACCCAAGCTTTCTTT. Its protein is CASSSTTGTQAFF.

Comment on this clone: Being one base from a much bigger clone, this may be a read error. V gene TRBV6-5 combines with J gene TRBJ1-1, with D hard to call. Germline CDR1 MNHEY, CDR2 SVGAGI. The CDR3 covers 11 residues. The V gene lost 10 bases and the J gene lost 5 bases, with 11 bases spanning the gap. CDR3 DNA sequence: TGTGCCAACAGCGAGGAGACTGAAGCTTTCTTT. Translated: CANSEETEAFF.

In DNA form, the CDR3 reads TGTGCCAGCAGCCTCGATCATCAGCCCCAGCATTTT. It specifies CASSLDHQPQHF. The chain recombines TRBV7-4 with TRBJ1-5; D ambiguous. The CDR3 has 12 residues. V was pared by 5 bases and J by 5 bases, with 7 bases between. In germline, CDR1 is SGHVT, CDR2 SQSDAQ.

This CDR3 reads CASSLAQNRNAGELFF. CDR3 in DNA: TGCGCCAGCAGCTTGGCCCAGAATCGGAATGCCGGGGAGCTGTTTTTT. The chain joins TRBV5-1 to TRBJ2-2; unclear D gene. Trimming took off 0 bases at V and 6 bases at J, with 15 bases between the two ends. The CDR3 spans 16 residues. The germline V gene has CDR1 SGHRS and CDR2 YFSETQ. The whole variable domain, remainder taken from reference TRBV5-1 and TRBJ2-2, is KAGVTQTPRYLIKTRGQQVTLSCSPISGHRSVSWYQQTPGQGLQFLFEYFSETQRNKGNFPGRFSGRQFSNSRSEMNVSTLELGDSALYLCASSLAQNRNAGELFFGEGSRLTVL.

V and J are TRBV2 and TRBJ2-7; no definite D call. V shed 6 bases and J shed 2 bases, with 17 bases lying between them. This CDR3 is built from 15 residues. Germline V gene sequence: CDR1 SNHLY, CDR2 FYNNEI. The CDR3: CASRVGRAATYEQYF. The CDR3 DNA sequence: TGTGCCAGCAGGGTAGGTAGGGCAGCCACCTACGAGCAGTACTTC. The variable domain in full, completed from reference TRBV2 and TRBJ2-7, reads EPEVTQTPSHQVTQMGQEVILRCVPISNHLYFYWYRQILGQKVEFLVSFYNNEISEKSEIFDDQFSVERPDGSNFTLKIRSTKLEDSAMYFCASRVGRAATYEQYFGPGTRLTVT.

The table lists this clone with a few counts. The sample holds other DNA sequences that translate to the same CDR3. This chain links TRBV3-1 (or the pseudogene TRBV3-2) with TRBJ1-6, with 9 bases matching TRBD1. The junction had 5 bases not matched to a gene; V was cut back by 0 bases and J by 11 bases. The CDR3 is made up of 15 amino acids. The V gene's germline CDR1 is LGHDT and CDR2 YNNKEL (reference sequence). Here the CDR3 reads CASSQEPGQGTPLHF. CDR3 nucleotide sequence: TGTGCCAGCAGCCAAGAACCGGGACAGGGTACACCCCTCCACTTT.

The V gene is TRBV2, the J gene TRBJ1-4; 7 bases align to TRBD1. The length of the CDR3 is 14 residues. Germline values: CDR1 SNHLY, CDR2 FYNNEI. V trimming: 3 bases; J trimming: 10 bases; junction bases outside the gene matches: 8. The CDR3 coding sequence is TGTGCCAGCAGTGAGGAGACCCAGGGGGGAAAACTGTTTTTT. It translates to CASSEETQGGKLFF.

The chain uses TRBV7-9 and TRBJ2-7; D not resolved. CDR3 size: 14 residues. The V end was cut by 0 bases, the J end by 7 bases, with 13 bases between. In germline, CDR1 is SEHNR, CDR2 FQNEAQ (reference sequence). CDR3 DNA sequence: TGTGCCAGCAGCTTAGCGGTCAGCCTGGGGGAGCAGTACTTC. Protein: CASSLAVSLGEQYF.

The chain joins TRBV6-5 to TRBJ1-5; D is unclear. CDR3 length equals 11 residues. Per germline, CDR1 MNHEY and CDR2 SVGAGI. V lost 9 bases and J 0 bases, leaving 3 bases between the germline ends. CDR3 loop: CASRSNQPQHF. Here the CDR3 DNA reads TGTGCCAGTCGTAGCAATCAGCCCCAGCATTTT.

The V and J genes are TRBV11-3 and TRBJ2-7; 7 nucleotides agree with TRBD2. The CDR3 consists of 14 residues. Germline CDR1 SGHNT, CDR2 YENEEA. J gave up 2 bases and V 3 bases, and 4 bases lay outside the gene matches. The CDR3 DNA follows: TGTGCCAGCAGCTTTGCGGGAGCGACCTACGAGCAGTACTTC. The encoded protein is CASSFAGATYEQYF.

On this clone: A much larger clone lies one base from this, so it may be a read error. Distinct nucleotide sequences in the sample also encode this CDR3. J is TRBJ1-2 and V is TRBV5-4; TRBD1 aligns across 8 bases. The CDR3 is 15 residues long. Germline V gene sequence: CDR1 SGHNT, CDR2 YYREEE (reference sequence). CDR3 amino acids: CASSRGQGWGYGYTF. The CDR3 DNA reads TGTGCCAGCAGCCGAGGACAGGGATGGGGCTATGGCTACACCTTT.

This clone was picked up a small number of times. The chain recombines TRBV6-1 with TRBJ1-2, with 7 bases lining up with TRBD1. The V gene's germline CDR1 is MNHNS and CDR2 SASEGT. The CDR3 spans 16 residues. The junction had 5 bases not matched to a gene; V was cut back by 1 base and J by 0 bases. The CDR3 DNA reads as TGTGCCAGCAGTGAAGGGGGACAGAGAACTAACTATGGCTACACCTTC. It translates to CASSEGGQRTNYGYTF.

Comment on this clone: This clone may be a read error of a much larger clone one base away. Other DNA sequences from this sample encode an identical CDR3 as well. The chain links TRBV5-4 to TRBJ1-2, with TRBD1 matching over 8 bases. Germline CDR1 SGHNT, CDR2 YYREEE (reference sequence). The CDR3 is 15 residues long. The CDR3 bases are TGTGCCAGCAGCCGAGGACAGGGATGGGGCTATGGCTACACTTTC. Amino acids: CASSRGQGWGYGYTF.

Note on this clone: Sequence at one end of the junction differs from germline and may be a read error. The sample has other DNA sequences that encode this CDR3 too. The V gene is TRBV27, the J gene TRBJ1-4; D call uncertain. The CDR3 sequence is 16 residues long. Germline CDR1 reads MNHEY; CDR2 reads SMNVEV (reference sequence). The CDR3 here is CASSLSLVAANEKLFF. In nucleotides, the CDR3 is TGTGCCAGCAGTCTATCCTTAGTGGCAGCTAATGAAAAATTGTTTTTT.

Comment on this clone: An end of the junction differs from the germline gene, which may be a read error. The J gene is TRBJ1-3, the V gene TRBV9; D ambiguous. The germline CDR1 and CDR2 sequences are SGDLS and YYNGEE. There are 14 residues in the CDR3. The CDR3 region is CASTPQFSGNIIYF. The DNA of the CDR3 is TGTGCCAGCACTCCACAGTTCTCTGGAAACATCATATATTTT.

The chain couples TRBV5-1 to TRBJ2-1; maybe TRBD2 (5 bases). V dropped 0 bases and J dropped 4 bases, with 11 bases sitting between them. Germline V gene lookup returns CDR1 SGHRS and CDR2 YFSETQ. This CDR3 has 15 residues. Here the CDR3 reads CASSLAPGVYNEQFF. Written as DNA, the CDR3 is TGCGCCAGCAGCTTGGCCCCCGGGGTGTACAATGAGCAGTTCTTC.

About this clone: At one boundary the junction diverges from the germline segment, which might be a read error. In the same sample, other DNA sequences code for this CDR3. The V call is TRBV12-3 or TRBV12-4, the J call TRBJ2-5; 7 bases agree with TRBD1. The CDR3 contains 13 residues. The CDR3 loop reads CASSNRGEETQYF. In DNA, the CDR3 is TGTGCTAGCAGCAACAGGGGCGAGGAGACCCAGTACTTC.

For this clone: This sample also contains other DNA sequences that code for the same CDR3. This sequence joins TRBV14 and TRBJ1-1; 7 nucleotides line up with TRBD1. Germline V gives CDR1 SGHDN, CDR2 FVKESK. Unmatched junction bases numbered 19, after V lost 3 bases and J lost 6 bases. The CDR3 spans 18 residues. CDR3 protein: CASSHSLGTGALRSEAFF. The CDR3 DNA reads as TGTGCCAGCAGCCATTCCTTAGGAACAGGGGCATTAAGATCTGAAGCTTTCTTT.

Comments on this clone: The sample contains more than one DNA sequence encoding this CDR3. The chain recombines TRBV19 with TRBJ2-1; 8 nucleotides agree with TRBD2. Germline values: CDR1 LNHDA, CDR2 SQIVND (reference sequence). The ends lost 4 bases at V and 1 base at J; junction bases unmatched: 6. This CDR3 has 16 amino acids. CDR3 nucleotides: TGTGCCAGTAGTAGACGCGGGGGGCGGTCCTACAATGAGCAGTTCTTC. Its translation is CASSRRGGRSYNEQFF.

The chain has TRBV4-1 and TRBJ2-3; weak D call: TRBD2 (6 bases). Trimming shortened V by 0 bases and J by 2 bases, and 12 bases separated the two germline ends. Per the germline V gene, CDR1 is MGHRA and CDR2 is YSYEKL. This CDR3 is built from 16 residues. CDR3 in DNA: TGCGCCAGCAGCCAAGACTTCGGGAGTAACACAGATACGCAGTATTTT. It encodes CASSQDFGSNTDTQYF.